Below, 16 T cell receptor beta chains from the same sample are listed, as sequenced in a study of cytomegalovirus exposure and HLA in healthy donors. Researchers ran the PCR with 60 Vbeta and 13 Jbeta primers. The data were produced by immunoSEQ multiplex PCR, yet TCRdb's version contains in-frame clones alone and is incomplete. The repertoire consists of about 200,000 clones, with 70% to 80% occurring once and the leading ten covering approximately 0.36%. Sample: PBMCs. The receptors come from a male donor in good health and CMV-seropositive.

The chain carries TRBV14 and TRBJ2-3, with D perhaps matching TRBD2 (5 bases). Germline assignment: CDR1 SGHDN and CDR2 FVKESK. The CDR3 runs 15 residues. Trimming stripped 3 bases from V and 1 base from J, with 11 bases between. CDR3 loop: CASSHNSGGTDTQYF. The CDR3 nucleotides read TGTGCCAGCAGCCACAACAGCGGAGGCACAGATACGCAGTATTTT.

The J gene is TRBJ2-2, the V gene TRBV5-1, with 8 bases that match TRBD2. This CDR3 contains 15 residues. J gave up 5 bases and V 4 bases, and 7 bases lay outside the gene matches. The germline V gene encodes CDR1 SGHRS and CDR2 YFSETQ. The CDR3 DNA reads TGCGCCAGCAGCCCGGGGGGGCTTGAAACCGGGGAGCTGTTTTTT. Translation gives CASSPGGLETGELFF.

The chain links TRBV30 to TRBJ2-1; D perhaps matches TRBD2 (6 bases). The CDR3 consists of 16 residues. The germline V gene has CDR1 GTSNPN and CDR2 SVGIG (reference sequence). The V gene lost 0 bases and the J gene lost 2 bases, with 14 bases spanning the gap. DNA of the CDR3: TGTGCCTGGAGTGTACGCCGGGAGCCCCCCTACAATGAGCAGTTCTTC. Its translation: CAWSVRREPPYNEQFF. The variable domain in full, with the rest retrieved from reference TRBV30 and TRBJ2-1, is SQTIHQWPATLVQPVGSPLSLECTVEGTSNPNLYWYRQAAGRGLQLLFYSVGIGQISSEVPQNLSASRPQDRQFILSSKKLLLSDSGFYLCAWSVRREPPYNEQFFGPGTRLTVL.

The sample holds a few counts of this clone. The gene calls are TRBV5-4 and TRBJ2-1; 10 nucleotides agree with TRBD2. V lost 4 bases, J lost 9 bases, and 10 bases stayed unmatched. The germline V gene encodes CDR1 SGHNT and CDR2 YYREEE (reference sequence). This CDR3 has 15 amino acids. The DNA for the CDR3 is TGTGCCAGCAGCCCCGGGGGACTAGCGATAGTTGAGCAGTTCTTC. It codes for CASSPGGLAIVEQFF.

The chain links TRBV7-2 to TRBJ2-5; D is ambiguous. Judging by the DNA end, TRBJ2-7 fits better; the J call may be wrong. The germline gives CDR1 SGHTA, CDR2 FQGNSA. This CDR3 comprises 14 residues. The CDR3 region has the DNA TGTGCCAGCAGCTTGTCAGGCCCCACCTACGAGCAGTACTTC. Protein sequence: CASSLSGPTYEQYF.

V is TRBV19 and J is TRBJ2-7; the D gene is possibly TRBD2 (5 bases). The CDR3 totals 13 residues. V dropped 3 bases and J dropped 3 bases, with 9 bases sitting between them. The germline gives CDR1 LNHDA, CDR2 SQIVND (reference sequence). CDR3 amino acids: CASSIQSGYEQYF. The CDR3 DNA reads TGTGCCAGTAGTATTCAAAGCGGCTACGAGCAGTACTTC. Drawing the rest from reference TRBV19 and TRBJ2-7, the complete variable domain is DGGITQSPKYLFRKEGQNVTLSCEQNLNHDAMYWYRQDPGQGLRLIYYSQIVNDFQKGDIAEGYSVSREKKESFPLTVTSAQKNPTAFYLCASSIQSGYEQYFGPGTRLTVT.

V usage is TRBV6-1 and J usage is TRBJ2-1, with 9 bases aligning to TRBD2. Germline values: CDR1 MNHNS, CDR2 SASEGT. The length of the CDR3 is 15 residues. V shed 6 bases, J shed 0 bases, and the junction held 3 bases outside the gene matches. The CDR3 loop is CASRPSGVSYNEQFF. Written as DNA, the CDR3 is TGTGCCAGCAGACCTAGCGGGGTCTCCTACAATGAGCAGTTCTTC.

The chain employs TRBV5-1 and TRBJ1-5, with D tentatively TRBD1 (5 bases). The CDR3 sequence is 12 residues long. Germline loops: CDR1 SGHRS, CDR2 YFSETQ. Trimming pared 2 bases from V and 10 bases from J, leaving 10 bases between. CDR3 sequence: CASSFDQGPQHF. The CDR3 DNA sequence: TGCGCCAGCAGCTTCGATCAGGGCCCCCAGCATTTT.

As regards this clone: The germline gene is not matched at one end of the junction; a read error may be the cause. V is TRBV7-9 and J is TRBJ2-7; 9 nucleotides line up with TRBD1. The V gene's germline CDR1 is SEHNR and CDR2 FQNEAQ (reference sequence). The CDR3 spans 17 residues. In DNA, the CDR3 is TGTTCCAGCAGCTTCAGTCGGCGGGACAGGGTCGACCACGAGCAGTACTTC. Translating it yields CSSSFSRRDRVDHEQYF.

The rearrangement links TRBV23-1 to TRBJ2-1, with 10 bases that match TRBD2. TRBV23-1 is reported as an ORF; its role is uncertain. The CDR3 has 12 residues. V dropped 10 bases and J dropped 6; count of bases not matched to a gene: 3. CDR3 residues: CANPSGSNEQFF. For the CDR3, the DNA is TGCGCCAACCCTAGCGGGAGCAATGAGCAGTTCTTC.

This chain connects TRBV5-1 to TRBJ2-2; D not certain. Looked up from germline, CDR1 is SGHRS and CDR2 is YFSETQ. The CDR3 has 13 residues. Trimming cost V 6 bases and J 0 bases, with 6 bases left between them. The CDR3, as DNA: TGCGCCAGCATCAGGACGAACACCGGGGAGCTGTTTTTT. Translation: CASIRTNTGELFF.

V is TRBV7-9 and J is TRBJ2-3; 11 bases line up with TRBD2. V shed 5 bases and J 4 bases; nucleotides not matched to a gene: 2. The CDR3 has 14 residues. Per germline, CDR1 SEHNR and CDR2 FQNEAQ (reference sequence). The chain's CDR3 is CASSVSGGADTQYF. CDR3 DNA: TGTGCCAGCAGCGTTAGCGGGGGGGCAGATACGCAGTATTTT.

The V call is TRBV5-5, the J call TRBJ1-5, with 10 positions matching TRBD1. This CDR3 has 14 residues. V lost 4 bases and J lost 7; bases outside the gene matches: 5. CDR1 and CDR2 (germline): SGHKS, YYEKEE (reference sequence). The chain's CDR3 is CASSRDRGGQPQHF. In DNA, the CDR3 is TGTGCCAGCAGCCGGGACAGGGGAGGGCAGCCCCAGCATTTT.

J is TRBJ1-2 and V is TRBV18; the D is unclear. V dropped 7 bases and J dropped 1 base, with 19 bases sitting between them. CDR3 length: 16 residues. Germline loops: CDR1 KGHSH, CDR2 LQKENI. Here the CDR3 reads CASLDYTKKINYGYTF. In DNA form, the CDR3 reads TGTGCCAGCTTAGACTACACAAAAAAGATTAACTATGGCTACACCTTC.

Worth noting for this clone: The same CDR3 also results from other DNA sequences found in this sample. This sequence joins TRBV7-2 and TRBJ2-5; TRBD2 is a possible D gene (5 bases). CDR3 length: 14 amino acids. Germline CDR1 SGHTA, CDR2 FQGNSA. V was shortened by 3 bases and J by 5 bases, with 13 bases between the two germline ends. The CDR3 DNA is TGTGCCAGCAGCTTTGGGAGTGGGCAGGAGACCCAGTACTTC. This codes for CASSFGSGQETQYF.

The J gene is TRBJ2-1, the V gene TRBV7-7, with 11 bases that match TRBD2. CDR1 is SSHAT and CDR2 is FNYEAQ in the germline V gene (reference sequence). Unmatched junction bases numbered 10, after V lost 0 bases and J lost 6 bases. CDR3 length: 18 amino acids. This CDR3 reads CASSLALGGSGGGNEQFF. The CDR3 nucleotides are TGTGCCAGCAGCTTAGCCCTTGGCGGTAGCGGGGGGGGCAATGAGCAGTTCTTC.